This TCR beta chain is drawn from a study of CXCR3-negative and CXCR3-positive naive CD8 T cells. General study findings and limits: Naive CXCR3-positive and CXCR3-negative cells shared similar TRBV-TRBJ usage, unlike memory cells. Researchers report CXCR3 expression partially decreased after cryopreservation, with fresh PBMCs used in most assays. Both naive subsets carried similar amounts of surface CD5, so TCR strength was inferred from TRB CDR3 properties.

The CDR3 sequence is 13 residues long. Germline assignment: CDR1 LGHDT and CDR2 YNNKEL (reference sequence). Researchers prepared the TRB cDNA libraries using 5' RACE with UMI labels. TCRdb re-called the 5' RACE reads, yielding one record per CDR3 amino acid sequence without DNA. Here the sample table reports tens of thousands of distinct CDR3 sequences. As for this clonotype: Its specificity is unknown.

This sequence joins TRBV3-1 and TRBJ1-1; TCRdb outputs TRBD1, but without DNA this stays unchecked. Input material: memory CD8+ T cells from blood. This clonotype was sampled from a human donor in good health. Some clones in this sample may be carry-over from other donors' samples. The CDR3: CASSQVTGTEAFF.